The entry below describes one T cell receptor (beta chain). The antigen remains unidentified. One entry per CDR3 protein, called by TCRdb with MiXCR from the 5' RACE reads. In the table there are 100,000 to 150,000 distinct CDR3 sequences, under 20% of which are singletons. The source of the sample is a study of CD8 T cells in ankylosing spondylitis. Study-wide results and caveats: A motif in TCR beta, a set of roughly eight highly homologous variants, appeared characteristic of ankylosing spondylitis blood.

The germline V and J ends were trimmed by 1 base and 8 bases, with 15 bases remaining between them. The CDR3 runs to 15 residues. Germline loops: CDR1 MGHRA, CDR2 YSYEKL. The receptor was isolated from a male donor with ankylosing spondylitis. Sequenced material: blood, either unsorted or a sorted T cell fraction (not recorded which). V and J are TRBV4-1 and TRBJ1-3; D remains ambiguous. This CDR3 reads CASSQGPYLGDTIYF. In nucleotides, the CDR3 is TGCGCCAGCAGCCAAGGGCCCTACCTCGGGGACACCATATATTTT.